Listed here are 7 T cell receptor beta chains from one sample, sequenced in a study of beta chain features in type 1 diabetes. The entirety of the isolated RNA underwent reverse transcription, so expressed TCRB transcripts were sequenced. Assay: immunoSEQ multiplex PCR; the TCRdb copy retains only in-frame clones and omits some. The sample includes approximately 600,000 clones, around 12% of them seen just once. No antigens are known for them. Study-level results: Among all four CD4+ subsets, Type 1 diabetes patients had TCRB CDR3s that were moderately but significantly shorter.

The sample comprised naive CD4+ T cells from blood. The origin of the receptors is a man aged 25-45 years with type 1 diabetes.

This clone showed up just a few times. The genes are TRBV12-2 and TRBJ2-3; the DNA was not compared with TRBD2, the D call given in the table. TRBV12-2 is marked as a pseudogene. The CDR3 runs to 15 residues. CDR3 coding DNA: TGTGCAAGTCGCTTAGGGGAGGGGGGCCCAGATACGCAGTATTTT. It translates to CASRLGEGGPDTQYF.

This chain uses TRBV11-2 with TRBJ2-1; D possibly corresponds to TRBD2 (5 bases). V was shortened by 3 bases and J by 0 bases, with 15 bases between the two germline ends. The V gene's germline CDR1 is SGHAT and CDR2 FQNNGV. The CDR3 is made up of 17 amino acids. CDR3: CASSFRGEASSYNEQFF. CDR3 bases: TGTGCCAGCAGCTTTCGGGGTGAGGCGAGCTCCTACAATGAGCAGTTCTTC.

This clone was detected only a few times. A much bigger clone sits one base away, suggesting this may be a read error. This specimen includes other DNA sequences encoding the same CDR3. The chain employs TRBV28 and TRBJ2-1; no clear D. The germline gives CDR1 MDHEN, CDR2 SYDVKM. V lost 2 bases to trimming and J lost 5 bases, with 1 base between them. The CDR3 contains 11 residues. CDR3 DNA: TGTGCCAGCAGTTTAAACAATGAGCAGTTCTTC. This encodes CASSLNNEQFF.

A note on this clone: At one end the junction does not follow the germline gene, possibly because of a read error. The chain combines TRBV7-3 with TRBJ1-2; D is ambiguous. CDR3 length: 16 residues. Germline CDR1 is SGHTA and CDR2 is FQGTGA. In nucleotides, the CDR3 is TGTGCCAGCAGCCTAACGGGAGGGATTGGCAACTATGGCTACACCTTC. This encodes CASSLTGGIGNYGYTF.

The chain links TRBV19 to TRBJ2-3; TRBD2 matches 7 bases. Per germline, CDR1 LNHDA and CDR2 SQIVND (reference sequence). This CDR3 comprises 13 residues. The J segment lost 4 bases and the V segment lost 10 bases, leaving 8 bases of the junction unmatched. As DNA, the CDR3 is TGTGCCACCTCTAGCGGTAGCTCAGATACGCAGTATTTT. Translation: CATSSGSSDTQYF.

The chain recombines TRBV19 with TRBJ1-5; D is possibly TRBD1 (6 bases). V was cut by 11 bases and J by 2 bases, with 16 bases left in between. The germline V gene encodes CDR1 LNHDA and CDR2 SQIVND (reference sequence). CDR3 length: 14 amino acids. CDR3 in amino acids: CALGGAGGNQPQHF. The CDR3 DNA sequence: TGTGCCCTTGGGGGCGCCGGAGGCAATCAGCCCCAGCATTTT. Looking up the rest from reference TRBV19 and TRBJ1-5 gives the full variable domain: DGGITQSPKYLFRKEGQNVTLSCEQNLNHDAMYWYRQDPGQGLRLIYYSQIVNDFQKGDIAEGYSVSREKKESFPLTVTSAQKNPTAFYLCALGGAGGNQPQHFGDGTRLSIL.

V and J are TRBV14 and TRBJ1-6; the match to TRBD1 covers 8 bases. This CDR3 contains 16 residues. Germline V CDR1 and CDR2: SGHDN, FVKESK. The V segment lost 4 bases and the J segment 14 bases; nucleotides outside the gene matches: 16. In DNA, the CDR3 is TGTGCCAGCAGCCGATTGGACAGGGCTTCATGGTGGTCCCTCCACTTT. This encodes CASSRLDRASWWSLHF. The whole variable domain, filled in from reference TRBV14 and TRBJ1-6, reads EAGVTQFPSHSVIEKGQTVTLRCDPISGHDNLYWYRRVMGKEIKFLLHFVKESKQDESGMPNNRFLAERTGGTYSTLKVQPAELEDSGVYFCASSRLDRASWWSLHFGNGTRLTVT.